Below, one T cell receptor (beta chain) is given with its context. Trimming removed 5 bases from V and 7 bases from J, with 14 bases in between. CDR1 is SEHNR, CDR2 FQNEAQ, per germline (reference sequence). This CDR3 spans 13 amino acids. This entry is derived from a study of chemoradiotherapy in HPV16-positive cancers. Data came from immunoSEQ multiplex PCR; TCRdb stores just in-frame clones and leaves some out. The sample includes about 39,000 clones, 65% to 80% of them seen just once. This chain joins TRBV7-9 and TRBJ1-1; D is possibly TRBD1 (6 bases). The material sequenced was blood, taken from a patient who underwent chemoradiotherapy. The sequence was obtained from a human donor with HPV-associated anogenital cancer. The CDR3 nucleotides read TGTGCCAGCAGCCGGCGGGGGCGGGGTGAAGCTTTCTTT. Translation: CASSRRGRGEAFF.